These 8 T cell receptor beta chains came from one sample sequenced in a study of patients and donors after allogeneic stem cell transplantation. TCRdb redid the calling of the RT-PCR reads with MiXCR, one entry per CDR3 protein. The sample has over 400,000 distinct CDR3 sequences, 16% seen once. The source material was blood, either unsorted or a sorted T cell fraction (not recorded which). These TCRs come from a human donor who was either an allogeneic HSCT recipient or a stem cell or donor lymphocyte infusion donor (not recorded which). It is not recorded whose cells these are; they may come from a transplant donor.

In this sample, this clonotype turned up many times. CDR3 nucleotide sequence: TGCGCCAGCACAAGGATAGGGAAGGTCGGGGAGCTGTTTTTT. Protein product: CASTRIGKVGELFF. The rearrangement links TRBV5-1 to TRBJ2-2; D not certain. Germline lookup yields CDR1 SGHRS and CDR2 YFSETQ. CDR3 length: 14 amino acids. V lost 6 bases, J lost 7 bases, and 16 bases lay in between.

This clonotype was counted between two and nine times. The chain is built from TRBV7-9 and TRBJ2-1; D remains ambiguous. Germline CDR1 SEHNR, CDR2 FQNEAQ (reference sequence). The germline V and J ends were trimmed by 2 bases and 9 bases, with 8 bases remaining between them. This CDR3 has 12 amino acids. The CDR3 spells CASSLLVREQFF. CDR3 sequence (DNA): TGTGCCAGCAGCTTACTCGTTCGTGAGCAGTTCTTC.

Only a few counts were recorded for this clonotype. J is TRBJ2-4 and V is TRBV4-1, with TRBD2 as a possible D gene (6 bases). Germline CDR1 reads MGHRA; CDR2 reads YSYEKL. This CDR3 has 18 amino acids. V dropped 1 base and J dropped 1 base, with 17 bases sitting between them. Here the CDR3 reads CASSQVKVSGVAKNIQYF. The CDR3 DNA follows: TGCGCCAGCAGCCAAGTGAAAGTTTCGGGAGTGGCCAAAAACATTCAGTACTTC.

Many counts were recorded for this clonotype. The chain joins TRBV12-3 or TRBV12-4 to TRBJ1-2; D might be TRBD1 (6 bases). Trimming pared 1 base from V and 6 bases from J, leaving 12 bases between. The CDR3 runs to 14 residues. This CDR3 reads CASSLVPGANGYTF. As DNA, the CDR3 is TGTGCCAGCAGTTTAGTTCCGGGGGCCAATGGCTACACCTTC.

The rearrangement links TRBV7-3 to TRBJ2-7; D is possibly TRBD2 (6 bases). CDR1 is SGHTA, CDR2 FQGTGA, per germline. The CDR3 sequence is 15 residues long. With 5 bases removed from V and 0 bases from J, the gap between germline ends came to 14 bases. Here the CDR3 reads CASSLRLGPSYEQYF. In DNA form, the CDR3 reads TGTGCCAGCAGCCTTAGACTAGGCCCCTCCTACGAGCAGTACTTC.

This clonotype appeared a few times. V gene TRBV5-1 combines with J gene TRBJ2-7; 7 nucleotides match TRBD1. The CDR3 loop spans 13 amino acids. CDR1 is SGHRS, CDR2 YFSETQ, per germline. V dropped 2 bases and J dropped 3; count of bases not matched to a gene: 2. The CDR3 protein is CASSLQGIYEQYF. The CDR3 nucleotides read TGCGCCAGCAGCTTACAGGGGATCTACGAGCAGTACTTC.

The J gene is TRBJ2-5, the V gene TRBV20-1, with 14 bases identical to TRBD2. CDR1 is DFQATT and CDR2 is SNEGSKA in the germline V gene (reference sequence). V lost 1 base to trimming and J lost 4 bases; unmatched junction nucleotides: 5. The CDR3 has 16 residues. CDR3 protein: CSARGLAGGKVETQYF. CDR3 DNA sequence: TGCAGTGCTAGAGGACTAGCGGGGGGGAAGGTAGAGACCCAGTACTTC.

CDR3 nucleotides: TGTGCCAGCAGCCGAAGGGGAGGGGGCATGAACATTCAGTACTTC. It codes for CASSRRGGGMNIQYF. This chain links TRBV9 with TRBJ2-4; perhaps D is TRBD1 or TRBD2 (7 bases each). The CDR3 contains 15 residues. CDR1 and CDR2 (germline): SGDLS, YYNGEE. With 4 bases removed from V and 7 bases from J, the gap between germline ends came to 18 bases.